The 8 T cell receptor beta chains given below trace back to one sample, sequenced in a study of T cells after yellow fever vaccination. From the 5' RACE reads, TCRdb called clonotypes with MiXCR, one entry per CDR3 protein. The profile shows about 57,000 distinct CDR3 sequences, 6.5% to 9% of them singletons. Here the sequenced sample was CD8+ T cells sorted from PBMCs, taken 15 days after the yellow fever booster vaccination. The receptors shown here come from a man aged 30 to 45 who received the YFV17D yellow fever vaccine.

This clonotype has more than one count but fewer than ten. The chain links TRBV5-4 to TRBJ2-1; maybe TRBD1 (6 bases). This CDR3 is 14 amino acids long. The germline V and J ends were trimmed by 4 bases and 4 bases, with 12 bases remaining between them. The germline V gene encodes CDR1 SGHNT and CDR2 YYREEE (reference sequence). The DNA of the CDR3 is TGTGCCAGCAGCCCCGGGGACAATTACAATGAGCAGTTCTTC. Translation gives CASSPGDNYNEQFF.

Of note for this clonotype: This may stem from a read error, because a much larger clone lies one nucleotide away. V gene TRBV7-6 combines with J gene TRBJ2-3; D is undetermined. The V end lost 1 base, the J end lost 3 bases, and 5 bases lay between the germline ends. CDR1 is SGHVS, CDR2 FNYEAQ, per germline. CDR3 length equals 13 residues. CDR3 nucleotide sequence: TGTGCCAGCAGCTTAGAGGTGACAGATACGCAGTATTTT. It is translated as CASSLEVTDTQYF.

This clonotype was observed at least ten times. The CDR3 loop reads CASSFWSGRQSPYAGELFF. The CDR3 DNA reads as TGTGCCAGCAGCTTCTGGAGCGGAAGACAAAGCCCATACGCCGGGGAGCTGTTTTTT. The V call is TRBV7-2, the J call TRBJ2-2, with TRBD2 as a possible D gene (5 bases). CDR3 length equals 19 residues. Germline CDR1 reads SGHTA; CDR2 reads FQGNSA. V lost 3 bases, J lost 6 bases, and 26 bases lay in between.

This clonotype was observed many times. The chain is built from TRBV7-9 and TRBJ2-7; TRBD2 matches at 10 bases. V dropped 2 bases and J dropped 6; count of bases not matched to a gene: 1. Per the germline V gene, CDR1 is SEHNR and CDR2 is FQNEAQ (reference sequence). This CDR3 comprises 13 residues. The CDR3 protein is CASSLRTSGEQYF. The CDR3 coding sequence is TGTGCCAGCAGCTTAAGGACTAGCGGCGAGCAGTACTTC.

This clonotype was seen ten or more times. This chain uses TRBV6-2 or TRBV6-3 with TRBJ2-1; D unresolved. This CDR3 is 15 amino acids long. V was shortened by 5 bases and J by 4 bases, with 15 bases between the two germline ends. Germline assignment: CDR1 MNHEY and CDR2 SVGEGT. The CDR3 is CASSPFVADYNEQFF. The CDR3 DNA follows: TGTGCCAGCAGTCCCTTCGTAGCAGATTACAATGAGCAGTTCTTC.

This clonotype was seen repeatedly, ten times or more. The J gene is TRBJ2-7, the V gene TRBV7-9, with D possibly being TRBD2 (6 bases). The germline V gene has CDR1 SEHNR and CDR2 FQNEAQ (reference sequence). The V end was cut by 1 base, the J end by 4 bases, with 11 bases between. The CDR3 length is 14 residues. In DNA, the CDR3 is TGTGCCAGCAGCTTAGATGCAGGGAGGTACGAGCAGTACTTC. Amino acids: CASSLDAGRYEQYF.

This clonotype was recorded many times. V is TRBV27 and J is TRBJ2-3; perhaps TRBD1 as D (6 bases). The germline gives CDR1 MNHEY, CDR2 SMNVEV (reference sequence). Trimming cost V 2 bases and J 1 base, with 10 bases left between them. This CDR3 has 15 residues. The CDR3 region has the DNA TGTGCCAGCAGTTTAAGGACAGATGGCACAGATACGCAGTATTTT. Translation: CASSLRTDGTDTQYF.

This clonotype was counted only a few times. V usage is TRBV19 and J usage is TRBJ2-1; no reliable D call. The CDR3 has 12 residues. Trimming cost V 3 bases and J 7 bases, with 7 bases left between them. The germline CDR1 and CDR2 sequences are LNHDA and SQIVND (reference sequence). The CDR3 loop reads CASSILGNEQFF. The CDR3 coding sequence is TGTGCCAGTAGTATCTTGGGAAATGAGCAGTTCTTC. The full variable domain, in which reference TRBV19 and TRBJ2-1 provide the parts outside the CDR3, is DGGITQSPKYLFRKEGQNVTLSCEQNLNHDAMYWYRQDPGQGLRLIYYSQIVNDFQKGDIAEGYSVSREKKESFPLTVTSAQKNPTAFYLCASSILGNEQFFGPGTRLTVL.